The clone carrying this T cell receptor beta chain came up a few times. Its antigen is undetermined. CDR3 size: 13 residues. J was trimmed by 7 bases and V by 6 bases; bases with no gene match: 4. CDR1 and CDR2 from the germline V gene are DFQATT and SNEGSKA (reference sequence). These data come from a study of response to subunit inactivated influenza vaccine. Whole-study results and caveats: There was a suggestion from the authors that each seasonal influenza vaccination recruits few new T cells.

Via MiXCR, TCRdb re-called the RT-PCR reads, giving one row per CDR3 protein. Seen here are around 520,000 distinct CDR3 sequences, about 11% observed once, and the top ten hold around 9.6%. The receptor was isolated from a man aged 45-65 years who received an inactivated influenza vaccine. The chain combines TRBV20-1 with TRBJ2-3; 13 bases align to TRBD2. Sequencing used PBMCs from blood, obtained on the day of vaccination. This CDR3 reads CSAGLAGFNTQYF. In DNA form, the CDR3 reads TGCAGTGCGGGACTAGCGGGATTCAATACGCAGTATTTT.